One T cell receptor (beta chain) is described in this entry. The sample comes from a study of Graves' ophthalmopathy and Graves' hyperthyroidism. Study details: Calling hyperthyroidism stable required that no ophthalmopathy show up within 18 months of follow-up.

Scientists amplified the TCR beta CDR3 regions from RNA transcripts. HTBI primers primed a first-round RT-PCR, and a second-round multiplex PCR followed. TCRdb reanalysed the multiplex PCR reads using MiXCR and keeps one entry per CDR3 protein. Among about 1.1 million distinct CDR3 sequences listed, approximately 35% were seen once. The CDR3 extends over 12 amino acids. With 7 bases removed from V and 6 bases from J, the gap between germline ends came to 15 bases. Germline loops: CDR1 SQVTM, CDR2 ANQGSEA. Aged 18 to 65, the patients with hyperthyroidism had under 2 months' duration and were newly diagnosed.

The TCR was taken from an adult man with Graves' hyperthyroidism. This sequence joins TRBV29-1 and TRBJ2-5, with D possibly being TRBD1 (6 bases). Sequencing was carried out using peripheral blood or thyroid tissue (not recorded which). CDR3 sequence: CSGGWGPQTQYF. CDR3 in DNA: TGCAGCGGGGGCTGGGGGCCGCAGACCCAGTACTTC.